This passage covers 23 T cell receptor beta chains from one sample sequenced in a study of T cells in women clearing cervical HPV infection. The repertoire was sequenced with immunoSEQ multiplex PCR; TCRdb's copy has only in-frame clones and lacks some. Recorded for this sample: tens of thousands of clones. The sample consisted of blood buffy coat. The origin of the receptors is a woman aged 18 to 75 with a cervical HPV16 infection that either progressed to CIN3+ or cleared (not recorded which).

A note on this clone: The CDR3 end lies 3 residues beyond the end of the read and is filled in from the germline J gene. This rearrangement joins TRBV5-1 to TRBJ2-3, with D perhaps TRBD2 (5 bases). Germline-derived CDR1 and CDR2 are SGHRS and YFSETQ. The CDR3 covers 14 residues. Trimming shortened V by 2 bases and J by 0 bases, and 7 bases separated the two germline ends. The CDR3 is CASSFQRSTDTQYF. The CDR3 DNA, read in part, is TGCGCCAGCAGCTTCCAGCGGAGCACAGATACG.

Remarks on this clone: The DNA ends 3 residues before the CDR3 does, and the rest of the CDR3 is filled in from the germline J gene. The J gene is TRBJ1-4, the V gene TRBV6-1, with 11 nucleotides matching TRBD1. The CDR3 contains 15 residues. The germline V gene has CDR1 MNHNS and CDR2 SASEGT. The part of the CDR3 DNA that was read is TGTGCCAGCAGTGAAGATGGGACAGGGGGGTCACCA. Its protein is CASSEDGTGGSP. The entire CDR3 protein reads CASSEDGTGGSPLFF.

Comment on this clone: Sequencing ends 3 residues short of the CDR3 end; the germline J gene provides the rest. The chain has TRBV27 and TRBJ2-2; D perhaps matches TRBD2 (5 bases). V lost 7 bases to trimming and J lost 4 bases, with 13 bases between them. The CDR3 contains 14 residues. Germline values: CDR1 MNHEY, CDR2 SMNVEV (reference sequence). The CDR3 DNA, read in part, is TGTGCCAGCAAAGAGAAGCGGTTCACCGGGGAG. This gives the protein CASKEKRFTGE. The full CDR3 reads CASKEKRFTGELFF.

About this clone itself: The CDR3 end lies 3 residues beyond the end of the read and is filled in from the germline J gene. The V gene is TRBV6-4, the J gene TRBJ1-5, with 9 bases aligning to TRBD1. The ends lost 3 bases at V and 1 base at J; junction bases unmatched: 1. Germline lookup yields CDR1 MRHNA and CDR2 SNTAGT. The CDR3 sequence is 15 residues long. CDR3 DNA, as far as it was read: TGTGCCAGCAGTGAAGGGACAGGGAGCAATCAGCCC. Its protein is CASSEGTGSNQP. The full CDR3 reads CASSEGTGSNQPQHF.

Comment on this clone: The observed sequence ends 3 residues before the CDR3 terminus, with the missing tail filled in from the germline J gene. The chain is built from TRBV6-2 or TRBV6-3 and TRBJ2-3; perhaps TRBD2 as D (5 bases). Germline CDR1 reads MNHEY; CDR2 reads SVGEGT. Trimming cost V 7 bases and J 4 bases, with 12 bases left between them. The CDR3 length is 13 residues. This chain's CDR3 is CASTPEAADTQYF. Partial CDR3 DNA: TGTGCCAGCACCCCGGAGGCGGCAGATACG.

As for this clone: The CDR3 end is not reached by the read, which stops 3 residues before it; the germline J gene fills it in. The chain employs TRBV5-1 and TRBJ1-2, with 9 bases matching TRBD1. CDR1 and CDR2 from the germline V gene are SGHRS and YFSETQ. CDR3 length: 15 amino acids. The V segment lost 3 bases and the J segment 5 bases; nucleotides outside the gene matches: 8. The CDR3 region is CASSSTRDRVYGYTF. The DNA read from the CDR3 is TGCGCCAGCAGCTCCACCCGGGACAGGGTTTATGGC.

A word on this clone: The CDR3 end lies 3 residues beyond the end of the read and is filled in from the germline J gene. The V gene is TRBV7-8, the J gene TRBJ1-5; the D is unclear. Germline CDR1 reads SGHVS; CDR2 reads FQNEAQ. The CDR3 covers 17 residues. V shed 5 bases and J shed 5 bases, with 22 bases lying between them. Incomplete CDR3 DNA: TGTGCCAGCAGCCCGGCGGGTAGGGTAGGTCACGATCAGCCC. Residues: CASSPAGRVGHDQP. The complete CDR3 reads CASSPAGRVGHDQPQHF.

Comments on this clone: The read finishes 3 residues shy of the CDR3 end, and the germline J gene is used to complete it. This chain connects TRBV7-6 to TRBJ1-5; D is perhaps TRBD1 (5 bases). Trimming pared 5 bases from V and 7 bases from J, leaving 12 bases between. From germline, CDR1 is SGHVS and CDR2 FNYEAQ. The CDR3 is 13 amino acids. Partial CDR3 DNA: TGTGCCAGCAGCCCACTACGGGGGCAGCCC. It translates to CASSPLRGQP. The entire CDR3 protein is CASSPLRGQPQHF.

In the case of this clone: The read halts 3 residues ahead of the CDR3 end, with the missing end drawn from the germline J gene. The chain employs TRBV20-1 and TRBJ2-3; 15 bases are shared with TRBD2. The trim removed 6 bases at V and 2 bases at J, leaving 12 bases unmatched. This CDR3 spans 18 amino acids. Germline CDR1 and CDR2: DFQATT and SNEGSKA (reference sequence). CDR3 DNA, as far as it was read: TGCAGTGCAGCGGGACTAGCGGGAGGAACAATTTACACAGATACG. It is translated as CSAAGLAGGTIYTDT. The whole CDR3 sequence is CSAAGLAGGTIYTDTQYF.

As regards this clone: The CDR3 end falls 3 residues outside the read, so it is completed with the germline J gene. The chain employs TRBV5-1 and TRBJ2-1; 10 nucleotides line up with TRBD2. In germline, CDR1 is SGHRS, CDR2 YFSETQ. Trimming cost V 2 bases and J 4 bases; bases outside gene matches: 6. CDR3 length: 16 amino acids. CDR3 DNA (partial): TGCGCCAGCAGCTTAATACCGGGACTAGCGTACAATGAG. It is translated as CASSLIPGLAYNE. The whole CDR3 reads CASSLIPGLAYNEQFF.

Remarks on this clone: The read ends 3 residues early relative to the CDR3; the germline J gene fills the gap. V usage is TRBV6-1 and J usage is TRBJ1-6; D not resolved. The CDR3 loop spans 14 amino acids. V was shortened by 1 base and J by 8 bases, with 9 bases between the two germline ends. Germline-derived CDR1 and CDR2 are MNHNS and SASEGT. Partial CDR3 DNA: TGTGCCAGCAGTGAAGATTGGAGGGATTCACCC. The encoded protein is CASSEDWRDSP. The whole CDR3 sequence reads CASSEDWRDSPLHF.

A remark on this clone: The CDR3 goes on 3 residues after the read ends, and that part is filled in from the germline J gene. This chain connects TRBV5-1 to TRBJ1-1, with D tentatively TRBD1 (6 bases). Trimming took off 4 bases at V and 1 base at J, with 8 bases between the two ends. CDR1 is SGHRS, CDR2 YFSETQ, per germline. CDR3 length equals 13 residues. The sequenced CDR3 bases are TGCGCCAGCAGCCTGACAGGGAACACTGAA. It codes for CASSLTGNTE. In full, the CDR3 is CASSLTGNTEAFF.

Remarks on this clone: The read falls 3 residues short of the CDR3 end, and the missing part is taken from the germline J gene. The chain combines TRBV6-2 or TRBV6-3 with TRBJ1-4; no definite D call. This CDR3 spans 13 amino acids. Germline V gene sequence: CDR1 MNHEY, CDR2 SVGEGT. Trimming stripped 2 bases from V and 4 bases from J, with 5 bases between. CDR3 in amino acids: CASSYGGNEKLFF. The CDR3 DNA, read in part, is TGTGCCAGCAGTTACGGCGGTAATGAAAAA.

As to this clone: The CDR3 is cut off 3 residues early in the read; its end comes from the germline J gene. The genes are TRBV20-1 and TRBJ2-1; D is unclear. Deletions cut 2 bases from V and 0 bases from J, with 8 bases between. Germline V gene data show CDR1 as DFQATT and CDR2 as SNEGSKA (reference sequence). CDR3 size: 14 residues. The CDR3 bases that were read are TGCAGTGCTAGAAGCGAGACCTCCTACAATGAG. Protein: CSARSETSYNE. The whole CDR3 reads CSARSETSYNEQFF.

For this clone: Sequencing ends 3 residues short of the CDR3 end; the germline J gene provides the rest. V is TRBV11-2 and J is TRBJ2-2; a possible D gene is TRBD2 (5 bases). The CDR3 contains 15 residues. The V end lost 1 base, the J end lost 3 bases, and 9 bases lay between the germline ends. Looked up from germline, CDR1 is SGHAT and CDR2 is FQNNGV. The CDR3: CASSLGGLDTGELFF. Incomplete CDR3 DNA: TGTGCCAGCAGCTTAGGCGGGCTTGACACCGGGGAG.

The CDR3 sequence is CASPYLSGLTYNEQFF. The part of the CDR3 DNA that was read is TGCGCCAGCCCCTACCTTTCGGGACTCACGTACAATGAG. The chain joins TRBV23-1 to TRBJ2-1; perhaps TRBD2 as D (6 bases). The CDR3 extends 3 residues past the end of the read, so its final part is completed from the germline J gene. TRBV23-1 belongs to the ORF category, with a function that is uncertain. V was shortened by 8 bases and J by 4 bases, with 21 bases between the two germline ends. The CDR3 spans 16 residues.

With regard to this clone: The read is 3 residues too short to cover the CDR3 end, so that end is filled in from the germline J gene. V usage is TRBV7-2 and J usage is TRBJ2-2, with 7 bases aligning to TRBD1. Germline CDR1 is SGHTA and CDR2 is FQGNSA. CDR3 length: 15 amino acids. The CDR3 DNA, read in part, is TGTGCCAGCAGCTCCCAGGGGGAGACTAATGAAAAG. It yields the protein CASSSQGETNEK. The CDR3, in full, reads CASSSQGETNEKLFF.

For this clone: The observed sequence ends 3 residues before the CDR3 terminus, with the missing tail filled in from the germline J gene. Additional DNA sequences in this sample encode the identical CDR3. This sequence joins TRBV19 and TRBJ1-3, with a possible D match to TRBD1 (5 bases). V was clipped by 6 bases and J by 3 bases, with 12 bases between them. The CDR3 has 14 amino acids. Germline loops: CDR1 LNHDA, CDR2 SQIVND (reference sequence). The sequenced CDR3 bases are TGTGCCAGTAGCCCGGGGGAGCTTGGAAACACC. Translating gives CASSPGELGNT. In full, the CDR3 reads CASSPGELGNTIYF.

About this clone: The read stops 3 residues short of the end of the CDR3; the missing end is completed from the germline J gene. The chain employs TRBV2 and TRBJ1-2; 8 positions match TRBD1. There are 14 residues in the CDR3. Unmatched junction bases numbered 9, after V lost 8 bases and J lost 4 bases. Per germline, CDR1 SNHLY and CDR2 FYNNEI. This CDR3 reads CASLLTGGLYGYTF. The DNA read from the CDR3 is TGTGCCAGCCTACTCACAGGGGGGCTCTATGGC.

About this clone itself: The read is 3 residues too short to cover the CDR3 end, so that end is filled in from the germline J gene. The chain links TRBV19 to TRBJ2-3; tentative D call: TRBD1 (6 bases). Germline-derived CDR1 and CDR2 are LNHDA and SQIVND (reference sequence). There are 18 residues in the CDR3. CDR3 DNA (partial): TGTGCCAGTAGATCCGGGACACCAGAACTCAATAGCAATCAGCCG. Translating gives CASRSGTPELNSNQP. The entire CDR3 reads CASRSGTPELNSNQPQYF.

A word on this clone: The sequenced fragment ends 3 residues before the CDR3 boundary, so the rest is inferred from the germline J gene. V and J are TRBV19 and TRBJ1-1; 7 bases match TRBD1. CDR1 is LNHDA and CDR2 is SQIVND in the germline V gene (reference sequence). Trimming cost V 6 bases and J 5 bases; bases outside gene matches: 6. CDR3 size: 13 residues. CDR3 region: CASSMTGRTEAFF. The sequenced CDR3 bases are TGTGCCAGTAGCATGACAGGGCGAACTGAA.

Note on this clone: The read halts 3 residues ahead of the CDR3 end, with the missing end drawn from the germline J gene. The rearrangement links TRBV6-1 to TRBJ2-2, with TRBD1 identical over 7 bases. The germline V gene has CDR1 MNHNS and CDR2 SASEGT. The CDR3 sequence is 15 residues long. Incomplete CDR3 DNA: TGTGCCAGCAGTGAAGACAGGGGTAGTAATGAAAAG. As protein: CASSEDRGSNEK. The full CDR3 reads CASSEDRGSNEKLFF.

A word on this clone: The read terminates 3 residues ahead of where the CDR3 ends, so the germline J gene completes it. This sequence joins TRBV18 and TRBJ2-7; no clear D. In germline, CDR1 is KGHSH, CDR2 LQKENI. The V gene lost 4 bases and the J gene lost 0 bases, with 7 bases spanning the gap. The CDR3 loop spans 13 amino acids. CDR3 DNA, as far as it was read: TGTGCCAGCTCACTCAGGAGCTCCTACGAG. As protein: CASSLRSSYE. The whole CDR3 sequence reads CASSLRSSYEQYF.